This TCR beta chain emerged from a study of blood T cell repertoires in COVID-19. Study-level information: Sites across the United States, Italy and Spain contributed samples from acute and convalescent COVID-19.

Clones were read by immunoSEQ multiplex PCR, and TCRdb kept only the in-frame ones, dropping some. The sample records 210,000 or so clones, more than 70% being singletons. This CDR3 is 15 amino acids long. The V segment lost 5 bases and the J segment 10 bases; nucleotides outside the gene matches: 12. Germline V CDR1 and CDR2: KGHSH, LQKENI. V gene TRBV18 combines with J gene TRBJ2-1; 9 bases are shared with TRBD1. The sequencing sample was made of peripheral blood. The receptor's source is a woman aged 80 or over with active or convalescent COVID-19. The CDR3 region is CASSFYRDRVNEQFF. The CDR3 DNA is TGTGCCAGCTCATTCTACCGGGACAGGGTAAACGAGCAGTTCTTC.